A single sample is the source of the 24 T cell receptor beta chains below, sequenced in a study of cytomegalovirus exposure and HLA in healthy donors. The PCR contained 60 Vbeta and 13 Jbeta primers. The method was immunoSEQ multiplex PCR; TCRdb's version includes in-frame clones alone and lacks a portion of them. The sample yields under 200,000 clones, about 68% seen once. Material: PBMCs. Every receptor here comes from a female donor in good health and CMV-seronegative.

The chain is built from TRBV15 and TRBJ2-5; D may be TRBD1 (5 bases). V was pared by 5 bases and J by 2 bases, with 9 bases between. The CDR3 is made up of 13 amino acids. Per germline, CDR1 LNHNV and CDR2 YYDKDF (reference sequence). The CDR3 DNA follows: TGTGCCACCAGCGAAGACAGACAAGAGACCCAGTACTTC. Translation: CATSEDRQETQYF. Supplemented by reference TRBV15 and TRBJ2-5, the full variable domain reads DAMVIQNPRYQVTQFGKPVTLSCSQTLNHNVMYWYQQKSSQAPKLLFHYYDKDFNNEADTPDNFQSRRPNTSFCFLDIRSPGLGDTAMYLCATSEDRQETQYFGPGTRLLVL.

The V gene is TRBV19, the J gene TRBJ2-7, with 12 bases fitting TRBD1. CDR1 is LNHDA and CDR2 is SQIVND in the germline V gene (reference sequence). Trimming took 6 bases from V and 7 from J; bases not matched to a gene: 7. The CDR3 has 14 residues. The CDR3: CASSMGQGAGEQYF. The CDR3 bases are TGTGCCAGTAGCATGGGACAGGGGGCCGGGGAGCAGTACTTC.

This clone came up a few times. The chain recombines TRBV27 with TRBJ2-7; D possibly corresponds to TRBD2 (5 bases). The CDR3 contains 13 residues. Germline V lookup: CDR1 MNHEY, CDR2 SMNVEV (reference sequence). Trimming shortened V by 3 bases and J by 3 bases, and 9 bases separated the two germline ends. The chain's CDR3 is CASSFKEDYEQYF. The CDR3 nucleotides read TGTGCCAGCAGTTTTAAGGAGGACTACGAGCAGTACTTC.

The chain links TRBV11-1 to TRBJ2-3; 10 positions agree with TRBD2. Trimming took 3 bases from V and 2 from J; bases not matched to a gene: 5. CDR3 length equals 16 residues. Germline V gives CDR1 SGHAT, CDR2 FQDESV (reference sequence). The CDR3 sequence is CASSLFTSGNTDTQYF. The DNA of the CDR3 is TGTGCCAGCAGCTTGTTTACTAGCGGGAACACAGATACGCAGTATTTT.

CDR3 sequence reads: CASSFNRDRAGNTIYF. For the CDR3, the DNA is TGTGCCAGCAGCTTTAACCGGGACAGGGCTGGAAACACCATATATTTT. V is TRBV5-8 and J is TRBJ1-3, with 9 bases matching TRBD1. CDR1 is SGHTS, CDR2 YDEGEE, per germline. This CDR3 contains 16 residues. V lost 2 bases, J lost 2 bases, and 5 bases stayed unmatched.

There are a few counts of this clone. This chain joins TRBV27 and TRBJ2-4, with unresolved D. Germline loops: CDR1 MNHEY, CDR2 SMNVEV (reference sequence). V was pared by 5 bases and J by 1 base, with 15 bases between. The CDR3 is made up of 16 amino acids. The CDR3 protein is CASSRLTGGAKNIQYF. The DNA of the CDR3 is TGTGCCAGCAGTCGACTGACCGGTGGGGCCAAAAACATTCAGTACTTC.

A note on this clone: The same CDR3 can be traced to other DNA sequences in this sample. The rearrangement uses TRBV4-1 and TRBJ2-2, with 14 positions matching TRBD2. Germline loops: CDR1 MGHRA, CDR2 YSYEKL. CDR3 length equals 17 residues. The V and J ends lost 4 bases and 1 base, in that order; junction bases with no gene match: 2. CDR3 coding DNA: TGCGCCAGCAGCCGCGGACTAGCGGGAGGGAACACCGGGGAGCTGTTTTTT. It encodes CASSRGLAGGNTGELFF.

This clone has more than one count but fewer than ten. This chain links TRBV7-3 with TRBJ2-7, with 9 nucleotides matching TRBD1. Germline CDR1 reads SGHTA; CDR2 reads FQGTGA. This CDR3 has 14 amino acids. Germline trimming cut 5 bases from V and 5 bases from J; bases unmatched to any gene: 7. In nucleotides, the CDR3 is TGTGCCAGCAGCCAAGGGGGGACAGGGAACGAGCAGTACTTC. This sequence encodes CASSQGGTGNEQYF.

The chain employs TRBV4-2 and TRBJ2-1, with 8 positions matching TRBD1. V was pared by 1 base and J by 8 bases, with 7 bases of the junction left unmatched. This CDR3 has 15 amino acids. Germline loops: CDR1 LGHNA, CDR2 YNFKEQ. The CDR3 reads CASSQGEAGGDEQFF. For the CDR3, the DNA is TGTGCCAGCAGCCAAGGGGAGGCAGGGGGCGATGAGCAGTTCTTC.

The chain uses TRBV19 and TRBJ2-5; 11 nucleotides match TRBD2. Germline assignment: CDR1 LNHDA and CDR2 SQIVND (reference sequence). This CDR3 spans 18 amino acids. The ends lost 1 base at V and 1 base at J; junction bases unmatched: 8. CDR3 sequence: CASSIGRTSGSLQETQYF. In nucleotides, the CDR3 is TGTGCCAGTAGTATAGGGCGAACTAGCGGGAGTCTCCAAGAGACCCAGTACTTC.

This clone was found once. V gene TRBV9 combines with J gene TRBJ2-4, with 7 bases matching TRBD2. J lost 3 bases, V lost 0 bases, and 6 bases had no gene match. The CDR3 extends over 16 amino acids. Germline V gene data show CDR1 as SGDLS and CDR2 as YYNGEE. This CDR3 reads CASSVGEGWGKNIQYF. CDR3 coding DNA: TGTGCCAGCAGCGTAGGGGAGGGATGGGGCAAAAACATTCAGTACTTC.

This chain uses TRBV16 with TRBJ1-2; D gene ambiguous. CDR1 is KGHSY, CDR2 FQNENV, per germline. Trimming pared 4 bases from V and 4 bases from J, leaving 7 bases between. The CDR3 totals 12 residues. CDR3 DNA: TGTGCCAGCAGCCGCCCGGGCTATGGCTACACCTTC. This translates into CASSRPGYGYTF. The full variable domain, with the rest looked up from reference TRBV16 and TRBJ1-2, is GEEVAQTPKHLVRGEGQKAKLYCAPIKGHSYVFWYQQVLKNEFKFLISFQNENVFDETGMPKERFSAKCLPNSPCSLEIQATKLEDSAVYFCASSRPGYGYTFGSGTRLTVV.

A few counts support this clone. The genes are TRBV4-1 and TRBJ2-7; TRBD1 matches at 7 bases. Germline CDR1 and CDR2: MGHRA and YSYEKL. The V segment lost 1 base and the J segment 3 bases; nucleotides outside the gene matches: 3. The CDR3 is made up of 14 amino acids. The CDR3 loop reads CASSQGQGDYEQYF. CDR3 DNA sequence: TGCGCCAGCAGCCAAGGGCAGGGGGACTACGAGCAGTACTTC.

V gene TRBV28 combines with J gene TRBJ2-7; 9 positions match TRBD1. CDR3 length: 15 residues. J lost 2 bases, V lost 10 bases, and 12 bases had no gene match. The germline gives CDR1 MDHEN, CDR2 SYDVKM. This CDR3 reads CATEEQGAPPYEQYF. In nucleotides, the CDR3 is TGTGCCACTGAGGAACAGGGGGCCCCTCCCTACGAGCAGTACTTC. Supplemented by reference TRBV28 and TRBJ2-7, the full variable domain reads DVKVTQSSRYLVKRTGEKVFLECVQDMDHENMFWYRQDPGLGLRLIYFSYDVKMKEKGDIPEGYSVSREKKERFSLILESASTNQTSMYLCATEEQGAPPYEQYFGPGTRLTVT.

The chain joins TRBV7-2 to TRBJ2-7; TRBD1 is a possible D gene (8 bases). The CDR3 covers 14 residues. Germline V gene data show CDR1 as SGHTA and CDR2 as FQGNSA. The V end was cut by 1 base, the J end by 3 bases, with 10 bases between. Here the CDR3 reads CASSLDRGGYEQYF. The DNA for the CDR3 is TGTGCCAGCAGCTTAGACAGGGGGGGCTACGAGCAGTACTTC.

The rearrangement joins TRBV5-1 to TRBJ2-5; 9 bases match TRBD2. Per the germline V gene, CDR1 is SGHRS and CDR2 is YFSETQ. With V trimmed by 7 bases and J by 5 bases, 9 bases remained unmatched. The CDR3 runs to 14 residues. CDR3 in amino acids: CASDAAGGRETQYF. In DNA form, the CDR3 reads TGCGCCAGCGACGCAGCGGGGGGCCGGGAGACCCAGTACTTC.

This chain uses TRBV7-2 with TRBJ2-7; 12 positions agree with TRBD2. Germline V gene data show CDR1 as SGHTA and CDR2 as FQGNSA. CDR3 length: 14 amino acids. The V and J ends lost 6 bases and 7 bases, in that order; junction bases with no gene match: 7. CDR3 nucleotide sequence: TGTGCCAGCAGTTTCCTAGCGGGAGGGGGGGAGCAGTACTTC. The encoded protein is CASSFLAGGGEQYF.

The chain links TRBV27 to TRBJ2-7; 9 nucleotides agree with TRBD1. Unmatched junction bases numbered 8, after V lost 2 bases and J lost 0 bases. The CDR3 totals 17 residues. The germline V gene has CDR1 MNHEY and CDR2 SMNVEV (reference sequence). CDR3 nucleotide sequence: TGTGCCAGCAGTTTAACCGGGACAGGGTTGTTCTCCTACGAGCAGTACTTC. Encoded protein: CASSLTGTGLFSYEQYF.

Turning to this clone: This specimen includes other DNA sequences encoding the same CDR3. The CDR3 sequence is CASSEDRGHEQYF. CDR3 bases: TGTGCCAGCAGCGAGGACAGGGGGCACGAGCAGTACTTC. This sequence joins TRBV2 and TRBJ2-7; 11 positions match TRBD1. The junction had 3 bases not matched to a gene; V was cut back by 6 bases and J by 5 bases. The length of the CDR3 is 13 residues. Germline V gene lookup returns CDR1 SNHLY and CDR2 FYNNEI. Full variable domain (missing parts from reference TRBV2 and TRBJ2-7): EPEVTQTPSHQVTQMGQEVILRCVPISNHLYFYWYRQILGQKVEFLVSFYNNEISEKSEIFDDQFSVERPDGSNFTLKIRSTKLEDSAMYFCASSEDRGHEQYFGPGTRLTVT.

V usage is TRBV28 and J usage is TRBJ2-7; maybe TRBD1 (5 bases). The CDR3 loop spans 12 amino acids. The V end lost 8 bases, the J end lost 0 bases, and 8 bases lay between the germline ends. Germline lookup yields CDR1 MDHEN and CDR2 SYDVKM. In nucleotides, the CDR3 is TGTGCCAGCGGCAGGGACTCCTACGAGCAGTACTTC. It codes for CASGRDSYEQYF.

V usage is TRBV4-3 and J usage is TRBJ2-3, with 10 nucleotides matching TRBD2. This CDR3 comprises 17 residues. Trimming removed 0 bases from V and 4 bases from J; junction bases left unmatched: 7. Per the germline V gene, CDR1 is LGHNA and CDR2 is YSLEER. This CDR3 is CASSQDLPAGGPDTQYF. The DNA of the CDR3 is TGCGCCAGCAGCCAAGATCTGCCAGCGGGAGGGCCAGATACGCAGTATTTT.

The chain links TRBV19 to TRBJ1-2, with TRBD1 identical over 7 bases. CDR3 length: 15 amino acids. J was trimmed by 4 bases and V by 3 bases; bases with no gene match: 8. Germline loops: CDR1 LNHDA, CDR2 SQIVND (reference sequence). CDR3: CASSMVPGQSYGYTF. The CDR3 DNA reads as TGTGCCAGTAGTATGGTGCCGGGACAGAGCTATGGCTACACCTTC.

CDR3 loop: CASSRHVGGSNQPQHF. CDR3 bases: TGTGCCAGCAGCCGTCATGTGGGGGGGAGCAATCAGCCCCAGCATTTT. The V and J genes are TRBV5-5 and TRBJ1-5; weak D call: TRBD1 (5 bases). This CDR3 contains 16 residues. With 4 bases removed from V and 1 base from J, the gap between germline ends came to 15 bases. Looked up from germline, CDR1 is SGHKS and CDR2 is YYEKEE (reference sequence).

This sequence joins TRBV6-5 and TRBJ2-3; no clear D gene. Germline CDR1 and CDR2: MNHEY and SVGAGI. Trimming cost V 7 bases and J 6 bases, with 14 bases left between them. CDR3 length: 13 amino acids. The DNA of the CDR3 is TGTGCCAGCACACCCGCGACTTGGGATACGCAGTATTTT. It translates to CASTPATWDTQYF.